This TCR beta chain was sequenced in a study of response to subunit inactivated influenza vaccine. Germline lookup yields CDR1 MNHEY and CDR2 SVGAGI. The CDR3 contains 15 residues. Broader study findings: The study's authors posited that every seasonal influenza vaccination enlists few new T cells.

In TCRdb, the RT-PCR reads were re-called with MiXCR into one record per CDR3 protein. This table holds 250,000 to 350,000 distinct CDR3 sequences, 22% found once. A remark on this clonotype: Its antigen is unknown. One junction end disagrees with the germline gene, perhaps due to a read error.

The J gene is TRBJ1-5, the V gene TRBV6-5; D is perhaps TRBD1 (6 bases). The clonotype was recovered from a man aged 45 to 70 who received an inactivated influenza vaccine. This specimen consisted of PBMCs from blood, obtained less than 22 months after vaccination. For the CDR3, the DNA is TGTGCCAGCAGTTACAACAGGGCGGGTAATCAGGCCCAGCATTTT. This encodes CASSYNRAGNQAQHF.